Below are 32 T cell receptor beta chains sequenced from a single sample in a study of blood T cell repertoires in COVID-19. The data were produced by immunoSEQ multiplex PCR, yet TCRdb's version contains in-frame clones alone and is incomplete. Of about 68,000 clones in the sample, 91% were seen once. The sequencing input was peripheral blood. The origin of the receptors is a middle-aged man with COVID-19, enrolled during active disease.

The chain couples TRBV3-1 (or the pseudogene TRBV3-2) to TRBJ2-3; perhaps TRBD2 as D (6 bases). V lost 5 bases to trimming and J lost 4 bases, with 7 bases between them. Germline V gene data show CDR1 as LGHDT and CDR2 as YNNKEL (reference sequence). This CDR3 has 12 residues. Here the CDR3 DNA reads TGTGCCAGCAGCTTAGCGGCAGATACGCAGTATTTT. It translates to CASSLAADTQYF.

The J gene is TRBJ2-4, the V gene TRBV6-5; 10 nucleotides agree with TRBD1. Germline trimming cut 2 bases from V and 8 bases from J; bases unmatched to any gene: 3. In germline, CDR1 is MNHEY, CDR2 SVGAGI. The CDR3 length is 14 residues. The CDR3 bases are TGTGCCAGCAGTTACCGGACAGGGGGGGACATTCAGTACTTC. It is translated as CASSYRTGGDIQYF.

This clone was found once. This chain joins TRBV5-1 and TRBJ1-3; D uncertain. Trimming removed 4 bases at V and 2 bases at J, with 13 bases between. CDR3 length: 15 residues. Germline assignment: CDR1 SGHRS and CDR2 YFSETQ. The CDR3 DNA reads TGCGCCAGCAGCCCCACGGGGAGCCCTGGAAACACCATATATTTT. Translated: CASSPTGSPGNTIYF. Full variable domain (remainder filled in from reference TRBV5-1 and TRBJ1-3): KAGVTQTPRYLIKTRGQQVTLSCSPISGHRSVSWYQQTPGQGLQFLFEYFSETQRNKGNFPGRFSGRQFSNSRSEMNVSTLELGDSALYLCASSPTGSPGNTIYFGEGSWLTVV.

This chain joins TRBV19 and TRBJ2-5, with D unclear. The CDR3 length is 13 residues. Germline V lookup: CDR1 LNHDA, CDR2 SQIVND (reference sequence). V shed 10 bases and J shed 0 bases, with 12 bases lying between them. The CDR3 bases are TGTGCCACCTCTCGCGGCGACCAAGAGACCCAGTACTTC. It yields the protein CATSRGDQETQYF.

This CDR3 is CATGGSGGSQETQYF. As DNA, the CDR3 is TGTGCCACCGGGGGGAGCGGGGGATCACAAGAGACCCAGTACTTC. The chain combines TRBV24-1 with TRBJ2-5; 8 bases align to TRBD2. There are 15 residues in the CDR3. CDR1 and CDR2 (germline): KGHDR, SFDVKD. J lost 2 bases, V lost 9 bases, and 10 bases had no gene match.

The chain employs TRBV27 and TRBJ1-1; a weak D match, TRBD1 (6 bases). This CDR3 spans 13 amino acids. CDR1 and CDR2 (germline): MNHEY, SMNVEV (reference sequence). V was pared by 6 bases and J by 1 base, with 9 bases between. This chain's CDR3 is CASSQGGNTEAFF. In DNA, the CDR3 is TGTGCCAGCAGCCAAGGGGGGAACACTGAAGCTTTCTTT.

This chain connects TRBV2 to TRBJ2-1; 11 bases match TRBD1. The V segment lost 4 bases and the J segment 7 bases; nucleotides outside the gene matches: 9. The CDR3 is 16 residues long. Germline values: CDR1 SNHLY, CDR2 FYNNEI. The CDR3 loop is CASSARTGGASNEQFF. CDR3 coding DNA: TGTGCCAGCAGTGCACGGACAGGGGGCGCGAGTAATGAGCAGTTCTTC.

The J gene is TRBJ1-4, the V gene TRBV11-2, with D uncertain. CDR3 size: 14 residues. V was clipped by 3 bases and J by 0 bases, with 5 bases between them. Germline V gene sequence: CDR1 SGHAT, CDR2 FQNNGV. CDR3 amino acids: CASSFEATNEKLFF. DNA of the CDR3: TGTGCCAGCAGCTTTGAGGCAACTAATGAAAAACTGTTTTTT.

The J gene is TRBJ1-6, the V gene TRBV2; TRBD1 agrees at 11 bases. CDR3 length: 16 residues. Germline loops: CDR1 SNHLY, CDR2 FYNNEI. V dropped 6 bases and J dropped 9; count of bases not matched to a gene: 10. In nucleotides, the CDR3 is TGTGCCAGCAGCGCCTCCTTGGGACAGGGGGGTTCACCCCTCCACTTT. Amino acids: CASSASLGQGGSPLHF.

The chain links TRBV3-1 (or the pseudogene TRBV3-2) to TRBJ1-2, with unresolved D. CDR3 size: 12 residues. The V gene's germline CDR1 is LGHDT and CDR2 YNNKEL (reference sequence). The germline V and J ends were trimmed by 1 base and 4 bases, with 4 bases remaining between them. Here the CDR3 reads CASSQAVYGYTF. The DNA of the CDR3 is TGTGCCAGCAGCCAAGCGGTCTATGGCTACACCTTC.

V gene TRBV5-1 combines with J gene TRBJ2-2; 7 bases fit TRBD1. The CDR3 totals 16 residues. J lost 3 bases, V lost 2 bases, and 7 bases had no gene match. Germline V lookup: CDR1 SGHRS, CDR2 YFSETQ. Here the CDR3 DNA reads TGCGCCAGCAGCTTAAGGGGGCGTTTGGACACCGGGGAGCTGTTTTTT. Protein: CASSLRGRLDTGELFF.

As DNA, the CDR3 is TGTGCCAGCAGTCCATGGACAGGCTCTGGAAACACCATATATTTT. Its protein product is CASSPWTGSGNTIYF. The V and J genes are TRBV27 and TRBJ1-3, with 7 positions matching TRBD1. Germline V lookup: CDR1 MNHEY, CDR2 SMNVEV (reference sequence). The CDR3 spans 15 residues. V lost 5 bases, J lost 0 bases, and 4 bases stayed unmatched.

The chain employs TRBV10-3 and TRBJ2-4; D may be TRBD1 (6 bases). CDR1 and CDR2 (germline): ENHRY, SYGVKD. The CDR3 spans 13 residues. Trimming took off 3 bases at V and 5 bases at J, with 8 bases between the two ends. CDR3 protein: CAISDRGQNIQYF. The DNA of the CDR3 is TGTGCCATCAGTGACAGGGGCCAAAACATTCAGTACTTC.

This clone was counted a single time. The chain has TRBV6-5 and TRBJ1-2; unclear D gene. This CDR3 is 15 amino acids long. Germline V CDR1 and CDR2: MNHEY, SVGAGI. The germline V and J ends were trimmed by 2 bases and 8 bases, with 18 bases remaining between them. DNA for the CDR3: TGTGCCAGCAGTTACGAACAATCCTATCGGGTCGGCTACACCTTC. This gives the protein CASSYEQSYRVGYTF.

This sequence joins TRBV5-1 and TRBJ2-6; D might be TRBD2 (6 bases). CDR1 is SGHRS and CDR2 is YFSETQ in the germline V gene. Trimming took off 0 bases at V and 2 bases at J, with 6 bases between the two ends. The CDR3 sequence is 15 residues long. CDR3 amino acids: CASSLAGAGANVLTF. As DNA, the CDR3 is TGCGCCAGCAGCTTGGCGGGGGCTGGGGCCAACGTCCTGACTTTC.

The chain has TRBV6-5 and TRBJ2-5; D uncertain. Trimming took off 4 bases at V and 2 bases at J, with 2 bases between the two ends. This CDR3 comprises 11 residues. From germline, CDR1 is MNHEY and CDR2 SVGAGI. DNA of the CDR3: TGTGCCAGCAGTTCGCAAGAGACCCAGTACTTC. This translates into CASSSQETQYF.

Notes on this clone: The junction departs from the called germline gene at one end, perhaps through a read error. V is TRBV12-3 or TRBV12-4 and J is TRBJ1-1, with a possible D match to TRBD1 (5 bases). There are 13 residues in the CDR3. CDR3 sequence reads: CASSALAGRWWDF. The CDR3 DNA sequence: TGTGCCAGCAGTGCCCTCGCGGGACGATGGTGGGACTTT.

The CDR3 reads CASSLDSAGGHNEQFF. CDR3 DNA: TGTGCCAGCAGCTTAGATAGCGCGGGGGGACACAATGAGCAGTTCTTC. This chain connects TRBV7-6 to TRBJ2-1; 8 bases are a match to TRBD2. The CDR3 is 16 amino acids. The junction had 7 bases not matched to a gene; V was cut back by 1 base and J by 5 bases. Germline CDR1 reads SGHVS; CDR2 reads FNYEAQ.

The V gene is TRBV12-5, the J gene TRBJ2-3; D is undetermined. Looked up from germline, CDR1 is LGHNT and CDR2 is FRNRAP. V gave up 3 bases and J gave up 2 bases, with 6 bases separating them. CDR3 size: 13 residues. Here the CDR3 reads CASGFGPTDTQYF. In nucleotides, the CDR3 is TGTGCTAGTGGTTTTGGGCCCACAGATACGCAGTATTTT.

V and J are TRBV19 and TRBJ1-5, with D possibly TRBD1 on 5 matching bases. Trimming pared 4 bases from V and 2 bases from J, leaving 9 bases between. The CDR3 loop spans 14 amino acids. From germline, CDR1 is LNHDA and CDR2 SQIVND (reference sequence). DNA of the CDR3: TGTGCCAGTAGTACGGGGGGACGCAATCAGCCCCAGCATTTT. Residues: CASSTGGRNQPQHF.

The CDR3: CASLPGRTPPKSNNNSPLHF. The DNA of the CDR3 is TGTGCCAGCCTTCCCGGGAGGACCCCACCCAAATCTAACAATAATTCACCCCTCCACTTT. The chain combines TRBV3-1 (or the pseudogene TRBV3-2) with TRBJ1-6; no reliable D call. Germline loops: CDR1 LGHDT, CDR2 YNNKEL (reference sequence). There are 20 residues in the CDR3. Trimming cost V 8 bases and J 5 bases, with 31 bases left between them.

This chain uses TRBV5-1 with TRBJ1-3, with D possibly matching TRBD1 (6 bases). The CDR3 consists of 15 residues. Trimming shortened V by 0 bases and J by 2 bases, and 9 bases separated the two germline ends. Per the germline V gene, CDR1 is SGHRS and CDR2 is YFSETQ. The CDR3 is CASSLAGTPGNTIYF. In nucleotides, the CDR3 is TGCGCCAGCAGCTTGGCCGGGACACCTGGAAACACCATATATTTT.

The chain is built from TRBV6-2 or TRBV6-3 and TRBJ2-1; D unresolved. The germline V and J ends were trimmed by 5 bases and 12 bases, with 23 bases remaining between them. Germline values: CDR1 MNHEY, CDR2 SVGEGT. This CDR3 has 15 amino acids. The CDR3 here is CASSPGTRLSPGQFF. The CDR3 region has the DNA TGTGCCAGCAGTCCAGGAACGAGATTAAGTCCAGGGCAGTTCTTC.

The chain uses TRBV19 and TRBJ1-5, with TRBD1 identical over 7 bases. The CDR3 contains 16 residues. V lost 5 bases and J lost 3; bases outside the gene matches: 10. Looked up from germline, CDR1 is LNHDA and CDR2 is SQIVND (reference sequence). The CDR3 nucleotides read TGTGCCAGTAGTCCAGGGGGAAGGGGCTTCAATCAGCCCCAGCATTTT. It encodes CASSPGGRGFNQPQHF.

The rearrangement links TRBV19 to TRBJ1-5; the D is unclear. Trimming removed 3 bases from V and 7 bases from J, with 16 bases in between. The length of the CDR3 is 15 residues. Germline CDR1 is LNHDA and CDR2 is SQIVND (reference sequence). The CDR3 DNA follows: TGTGCCAGTAGTATGCAGCCTGACGGAGTGCAGCCCCAGCATTTT. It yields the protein CASSMQPDGVQPQHF.

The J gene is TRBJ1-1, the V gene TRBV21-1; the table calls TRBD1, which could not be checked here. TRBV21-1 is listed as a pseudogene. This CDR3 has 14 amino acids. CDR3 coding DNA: TGTGCCAGCAGCAACAGGGAAAAGGGGACTGAAGCTTTCTTT. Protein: CASSNREKGTEAFF.

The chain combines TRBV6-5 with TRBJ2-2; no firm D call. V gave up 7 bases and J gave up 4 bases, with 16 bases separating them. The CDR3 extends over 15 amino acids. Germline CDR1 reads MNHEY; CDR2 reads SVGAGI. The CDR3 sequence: CASTRTALATGELFF. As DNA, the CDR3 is TGTGCCAGCACCAGAACAGCACTCGCCACCGGGGAGCTGTTTTTT.

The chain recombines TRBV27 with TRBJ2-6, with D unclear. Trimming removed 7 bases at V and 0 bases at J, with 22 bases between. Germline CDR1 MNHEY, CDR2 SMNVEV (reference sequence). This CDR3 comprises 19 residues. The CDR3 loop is CASKIKASDLPSGANVLTF. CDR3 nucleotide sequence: TGTGCCAGCAAGATCAAGGCAAGCGACCTCCCCTCTGGGGCCAACGTCCTGACTTTC.

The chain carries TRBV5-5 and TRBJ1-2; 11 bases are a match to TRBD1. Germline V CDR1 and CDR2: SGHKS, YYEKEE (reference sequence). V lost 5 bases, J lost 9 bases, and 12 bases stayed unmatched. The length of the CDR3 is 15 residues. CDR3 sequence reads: CASSSAGQGDQSYTF. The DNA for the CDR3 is TGTGCCAGCAGTTCCGCGGGACAGGGGGACCAGAGCTACACCTTC.

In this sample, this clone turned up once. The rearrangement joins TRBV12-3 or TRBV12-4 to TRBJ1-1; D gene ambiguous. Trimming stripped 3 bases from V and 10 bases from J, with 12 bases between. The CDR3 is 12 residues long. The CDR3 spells CASSLGGMTAFF. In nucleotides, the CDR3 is TGTGCCAGCAGTTTGGGAGGGATGACAGCTTTCTTT.

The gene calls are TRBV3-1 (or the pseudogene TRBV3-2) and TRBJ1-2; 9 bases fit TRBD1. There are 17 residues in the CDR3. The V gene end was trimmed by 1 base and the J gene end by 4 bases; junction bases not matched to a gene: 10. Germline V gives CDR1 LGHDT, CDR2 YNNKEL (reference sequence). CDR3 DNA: TGTGCCAGCAGCCAAGTCCCGGGACAGGGATCGGGCTATGGCTACACCTTC. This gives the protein CASSQVPGQGSGYGYTF.

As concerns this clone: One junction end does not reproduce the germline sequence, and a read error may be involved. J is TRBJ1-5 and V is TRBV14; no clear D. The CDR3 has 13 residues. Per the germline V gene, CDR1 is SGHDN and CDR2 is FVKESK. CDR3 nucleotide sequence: TGTGCCAGCAGCCACTCGGAGAATCGGCCCCAGCATTTT. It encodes CASSHSENRPQHF.